This TCR beta chain derives from a study of technical replicates of blood from a few donors. Of note for this clone: The junction does not match germline at one end; this may be a read error.

Profiled with immunoSEQ multiplex PCR; TCRdb holds only in-frame clones, not every one. The data hold tens of thousands of clones, with roughly 97% observed a single time. Sequencing input: T cells isolated from PBMCs. This sequence was found in a human donor in good health.

The CDR3 DNA follows: TGTGCCAGCTCCCCACAGGGGGGGGCCCGAGAGACCCAGTACTTC. This codes for CASSPQGGARETQYF. The chain has TRBV18 and TRBJ2-5; weak D call: TRBD1 (8 bases). Germline V CDR1 and CDR2: KGHSH, LQKENI. CDR3 size: 15 residues.